This TCR beta chain originates from a study of identical twins (TCRdb year 2016). In the study overall: To test whether fetal clonotypes persist, the study used deep sequencing on TCR alpha and beta repertoires from monozygotic twins, unrelated adults of various ages, and cord blood. Replicate twin experiments were performed at different times using different library preparation protocols to rule out contamination.

General conclusions and limits of the study: Because the same donors could not be followed over many years, the conclusions depended on cross-sectional statistical analysis. Compared with coincidental sharing between unrelated individuals, an excess of low generation-probability sequences was observed among out-of-frame TCR alpha sequences shared between twins. Invariant T cells such as MAIT and iNKT could partly confound zero-insertion analyses, though diverse VJ usage argued against this for most clonotypes. In monozygotic twins, recombination models systematically underestimated out-of-frame TCR alpha sharing, but the models matched the sharing seen between unrelated individuals. The excess sharing between twins in beta out-of-frame sequences was weaker because fewer shared sequences reduced the signal-to-noise ratio. Abundant cord blood beta clonotypes had fewer insertions, young adult naive repertoires showed a similar but weaker trend, and memory repertoires showed no such trend.

This clonotype occurred a few times. Which antigen it targets is not known. Base qualities are missing; no much larger clone stands one base away. All donors were healthy Caucasians. Miltenyi CD45RO+ enrichment and human naive T-cell isolation kits were used to isolate memory (CD45RO+) and naive T cells from PBMC. Libraries were constructed by 5' RACE. Sequencing used an Illumina HiSeq 2000. Template switching introduced a universal primer binding site; the final cDNA contained a unique molecular identifier, enabling accurate counting of TCR cDNA molecules. First-strand cDNA for TCR alpha and beta chains was synthesized from specific primers in the conserved constant-segment region. To control for contamination, every cDNA library was double barcoded, receiving both a SMART-Mk sample barcode and Illumina barcodes. TruSeq adapter sequences along with Illumina sample barcodes were introduced in two successive PCR steps. TCR alpha and beta cDNA libraries were sequenced on the Illumina HiSeq platform with custom primers. As for the authors' bioinformatics: Unique molecular identifiers were extracted from raw reads with MiGEC, and CDR3 positions were determined with MiXCR. Recombination models were inferred per individual with the repgenHMM and IGoR tools using an EM algorithm. The tcR package in R was used for shared clonotype analysis, with sharing normalized by the product of cloneset sizes. To study raw recombination without the effects of thymic and clonal selection, out-of-frame nonproductive sequences were analyzed. In-frame beta chains were kept once TCRdb had trimmed the public reads at Q25 with fastp and called clones with MiXCR. Rows merge per CDR3 protein into single entries with the most common DNA and genes. The V and J calls were not made by the authors but by TCRdb's processing. The sample has around 220,000 distinct CDR3 sequences on record, about 10% of them singletons. The ten top clones hold 10% of the sample.

Compared with germline, V lacks 5 bases and J lacks 1 base; bases without a gene match: 6. From its cysteine to its phenylalanine, the CDR3 spans 16 amino acids. Just CDR3 DNA is preserved here, 48 bases in frame from base 1. The germline V gene sets CDR1 to MDHEN and CDR2 to SYDVKM. Sequenced input: memory T cells sorted from blood. According to the study, the label for this sample's cell subset or site signals: CD45RO+ enriched T cells. In this chain, TRBV28 is recombined with TRBJ1-1; the junction holds 11 bases that match TRBD1. This sequence originates from a man aged 50 or older in good health. The DNA is as follows: TGTGCCAGCAGTCCACGGACAGGGGGCTGGAACACTGAAGCTTTCTTT. Its protein is CASSPRTGGWNTEAFF.